This TCR beta chain was recorded in a study of T cell repertoires in cytomegalovirus infection. Turning to the study itself: Recently identified HLA-C-restricted CMV epitopes were among the peptides used.

TCRdb ran MiXCR on the reads and lists one entry per CDR3 protein. Counted here are 680,000 or so distinct CDR3 sequences, roughly 30% occurring once; the ten biggest clones make up 15% to 20%. This clonotype turned up a few times. Its antigen is undetermined. The study's findings and limits: The study identified carriers of CMV plus the relevant HLA from cumulative public TCR beta family frequency. What dominated the ex vivo response were HLA-C-restricted CMV-specific TCR beta clonotypes.

The CDR3 has 18 residues. Trimming cost V 4 bases and J 2 bases; bases outside gene matches: 12. Germline V gene sequence: CDR1 MGHRA, CDR2 YSYEKL. The TCR sequence derives from a human donor in good health (CMV status not recorded). Some clones in this sample may be carry-over from other donors' samples. The chain uses TRBV4-1 and TRBJ2-7; 12 bases map to TRBD2. Sequenced here: cultured PBMCs, sampled from culture after CMV antigen stimulation. CDR3 sequence (DNA): TGCGCCAGCAGCCCGACGGGACTAGCGGGTACGGGTGCCTACGAGCAGTACTTC. Translation: CASSPTGLAGTGAYEQYF.